This T cell receptor (beta chain) was retrieved from a study of T cell repertoires in cytomegalovirus infection. TCRdb re-called the reads with MiXCR, one entry per CDR3 protein. Of fewer than 550,000 distinct CDR3 sequences in the sample, about a quarter are singletons; the top ten hold about 13%. The sequenced material came from PBMCs. This sequence was found in a human donor in good health (CMV status not recorded). Some clones in this sample may be carry-over from other donors' samples.

CDR3 sequence: CAISEGIVGAEAFF. CDR3 nucleotide sequence: TGTGCCATCAGTGAGGGGATTGTGGGCGCCGAAGCTTTCTTT. The chain links TRBV10-3 to TRBJ1-1; D call uncertain. Trimming shortened V by 2 bases and J by 8 bases, and 15 bases separated the two germline ends. This CDR3 comprises 14 residues. CDR1 and CDR2 from the germline V gene are ENHRY and SYGVKD.